This TCR beta chain was recovered during a study of blood T cells in healthy people across ages. Each donor's blood draw was roughly 10 milliliters of peripheral blood. Germline lookup yields CDR1 SGHTA and CDR2 FQGNSA. Trimming stripped 2 bases from V and 0 bases from J, with 5 bases between. The CDR3 is 13 residues long. For this clonotype: What it binds is unknown.

Study conclusions and caveats: Per million T cells, TCR beta diversity dropped about linearly as age rose. No conclusive comparison of naive versus antigen-experienced cells was possible with unsorted PBMCs.

A second PCR, run for 7 to 11 cycles, used a sample-barcoded 5' primer plus a J-beta primer mix. Any given sample supplied a minimum of 3 million CDR3-containing paired-end reads. TCRdb passed the 5' RACE reads through MiXCR, listing each CDR3 protein once. This sample has roughly 1,800,000 distinct CDR3 sequences, with around 48% found just once. This sequence originates from a woman between 40 and 50 years old in good health. Material: blood. V and J are TRBV7-2 and TRBJ2-7; D gene uncertain. CDR3: CASSLHPSYEQYF. The CDR3 DNA reads TGTGCCAGCAGCTTACATCCCTCCTACGAGCAGTACTTC. The full variable domain, with the rest looked up from reference TRBV7-2 and TRBJ2-7, is GAGVSQSPSNKVTEKGKDVELRCDPISGHTALYWYRQSLGQGLEFLIYFQGNSAPDKSGLPSDRFSAERTGGSVSTLTIQRTQQEDSAVYLCASSLHPSYEQYFGPGTRLTVT.